This is a list of T cell receptor beta chains from one sample in a study of T cell repertoires in cytomegalovirus infection. Their antigens remain unidentified. TCRdb called the reads again in MiXCR, with one record for every CDR3 protein. Among about 500,000 distinct CDR3 sequences, around a third were seen once, and the ten largest hold about 17%. This material consisted of cultured PBMCs, taken from culture after CMV antigen stimulation. The receptors shown here come from a human donor in good health (CMV status not recorded). Some clones in this sample may be carry-over from other donors' samples. Both conserved end residues are trimmed from each CDR3.

v_call cdr3_aa
TRBV5-6 ASSLGAGTLTEQY
TRBV20-1 SADLDSNQETQY
TRBV7-2 ASSLDADPQNIQY
TRBV12-3/TRBV12-4 ASSFQGADTEAF
TRBV7-2 ASSQQALLGYT
TRBV7-6 ASSLMLDRAGNTEAF
TRBV5-4 ASSLSTSGRETQY
TRBV12-3/TRBV12-4 ASSLGRRNTIY
TRBV5-6 ASSRWTGGETQY
TRBV11-2 ASSLDSWRTRTADWYGYT
TRBV4-3 ASSQDSTGNYYTEAF
TRBV5-1 ASSSRTTHNEQF
TRBV7-3 ASRGQGDRKLF
TRBV15 ATSRDRGSYYEQY
TRBV19 ASSMRQLYGYT
TRBV7-2 ASSSGVRGGEKLF
TRBV12-3/TRBV12-4 ASSFGSDTQY
TRBV25-1 ASSDPSGANTEAF
TRBV20-1 SARDRMSTDTQY
TRBV28 ASSLWRPGQGGTDTQY
TRBV12-3/TRBV12-4 ASTLGQSEQY
TRBV10-3 AIREGSTDTQY
TRBV7-2 ASSFSSGSPYEQY
TRBV12-3/TRBV12-4 ASSYSWAEAF
TRBV7-2 ASSLRRLDDTDTQY
TRBV7-9 ASSWTSATKDNNEQF